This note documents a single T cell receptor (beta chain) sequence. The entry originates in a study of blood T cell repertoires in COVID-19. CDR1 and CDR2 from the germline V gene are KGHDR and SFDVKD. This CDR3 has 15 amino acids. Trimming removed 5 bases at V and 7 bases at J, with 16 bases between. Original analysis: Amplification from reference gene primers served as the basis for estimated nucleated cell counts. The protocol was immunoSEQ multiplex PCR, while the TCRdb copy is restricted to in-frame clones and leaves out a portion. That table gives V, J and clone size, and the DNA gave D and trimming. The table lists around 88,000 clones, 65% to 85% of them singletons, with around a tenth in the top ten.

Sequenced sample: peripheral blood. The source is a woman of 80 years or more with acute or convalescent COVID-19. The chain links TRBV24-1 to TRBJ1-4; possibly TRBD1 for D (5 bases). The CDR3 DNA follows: TGTGCCACCAGTGCTAGGGGAGGATTAGGTGAAAAACTGTTTTTT. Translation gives CATSARGGLGEKLFF.